The 14 T cell receptor beta chains listed next were all sequenced from one sample in a study of CD8 T cells in Susac syndrome. RNA, at roughly 0.45 to 1 ug, was reverse transcribed with random hexamers. TCRdb called the immunoSEQ multiplex PCR reads again in MiXCR, with one record for every CDR3 protein. This table holds some 150,000 distinct CDR3 sequences, approximately 94% found once. The sequencing input was CD4+ T cells from PBMCs. The receptor set was obtained from a human donor in good health.

The chain combines TRBV7-2 with TRBJ1-2, with 8 bases lining up with TRBD1. The CDR3 length is 14 residues. Per germline, CDR1 SGHTA and CDR2 FQGNSA. J was trimmed by 4 bases and V by 8 bases; bases with no gene match: 9. This CDR3 is CASGLRGLRYGYTF. The DNA of the CDR3 is TGTGCCAGCGGCCTCAGGGGGCTGCGCTATGGCTACACCTTC. The entire variable domain, with the rest obtained from reference TRBV7-2 and TRBJ1-2, is as follows: GAGVSQSPSNKVTEKGKDVELRCDPISGHTALYWYRQSLGQGLEFLIYFQGNSAPDKSGLPSDRFSAERTGGSVSTLTIQRTQQEDSAVYLCASGLRGLRYGYTFGSGTRLTVV.

J is TRBJ2-7 and V is TRBV5-6, with D maybe TRBD2 (5 bases). The CDR3 is 15 amino acids. Germline V gene data show CDR1 as SGHDT and CDR2 as YYEEEE. Between the trimmed V and J ends, which lost 7 bases and 5 bases, there was a span of 22 bases. CDR3 sequence: CASCPLGISANEQYF. The CDR3 bases are TGTGCCAGCTGCCCCCTCGGGATTTCGGCCAACGAGCAGTACTTC.

CDR3 sequence reads: CASSPLETRSEQFF. The CDR3 DNA reads TGTGCCAGCAGCCCCTTGGAGACCCGGAGTGAGCAGTTCTTC. The chain recombines TRBV11-2 with TRBJ2-1; D gene uncertain. There are 14 residues in the CDR3. Germline CDR1 reads SGHAT; CDR2 reads FQNNGV. The V gene lost 5 bases and the J gene lost 9 bases, with 17 bases spanning the gap.

The chain combines TRBV14 with TRBJ2-1, with 14 bases that match TRBD2. The V gene end was trimmed by 4 bases and the J gene end by 8 bases; junction bases not matched to a gene: 7. This CDR3 region has 16 residues. The V gene's germline CDR1 is SGHDN and CDR2 FVKESK. CDR3 bases: TGTGCCAGCAGCCGACTAGCGGGAGGGGTGTTCGATGAGCAGTTCTTC. This encodes CASSRLAGGVFDEQFF.

V gene TRBV2 combines with J gene TRBJ1-5; TRBD1 aligns across 7 bases. The germline V gene encodes CDR1 SNHLY and CDR2 FYNNEI. The V gene end was trimmed by 8 bases and the J gene end by 4 bases; junction bases not matched to a gene: 5. The CDR3 spans 13 residues. In nucleotides, the CDR3 is TGTGCCAGCGCCGAGGGGGCTAATCAGCCCCAGCATTTT. As protein: CASAEGANQPQHF.

V gene TRBV2 combines with J gene TRBJ2-7; 11 bases are shared with TRBD1. Germline CDR1 SNHLY, CDR2 FYNNEI. V was clipped by 7 bases and J by 5 bases; unmatched bases: 7. The CDR3 has 14 residues. This CDR3 is CASNRDRGSDEQYF. In DNA form, the CDR3 reads TGTGCCAGCAACCGGGACAGGGGGTCCGACGAGCAGTACTTC.

The V gene is TRBV30, the J gene TRBJ2-7; 11 nucleotides agree with TRBD2. The trim removed 2 bases at V and 0 bases at J, leaving 12 bases unmatched. This CDR3 spans 18 amino acids. CDR1 and CDR2 from the germline V gene are GTSNPN and SVGIG (reference sequence). Here the CDR3 DNA reads TGTGCCTGGAGTATCCCTAGGACTAGCGGGCGGACCTCCTACGAGCAGTACTTC. This translates into CAWSIPRTSGRTSYEQYF. Filled out from reference TRBV30 and TRBJ2-7, the complete variable domain reads SQTIHQWPATLVQPVGSPLSLECTVEGTSNPNLYWYRQAAGRGLQLLFYSVGIGQISSEVPQNLSASRPQDRQFILSSKKLLLSDSGFYLCAWSIPRTSGRTSYEQYFGPGTRLTVT.

V and J are TRBV24-1 and TRBJ1-2; D is unresolved. The CDR3 is 18 residues long. V lost 0 bases, J lost 1 base, and 17 bases lay in between. Looked up from germline, CDR1 is KGHDR and CDR2 is SFDVKD. This CDR3 reads CATSDLAGKLGFNYGYTF. The CDR3, as DNA: TGTGCCACCAGTGATTTGGCAGGCAAGCTGGGATTTAACTATGGCTACACCTTC.

V is TRBV2 and J is TRBJ1-6; D ambiguous. V was shortened by 2 bases and J by 9 bases, with 14 bases between the two germline ends. The CDR3 is made up of 15 amino acids. Per germline, CDR1 SNHLY and CDR2 FYNNEI. The CDR3 region has the DNA TGTGCCAGCAGTGAAAGGCCGGGGATTGTTTCACCCCTCCACTTT. Amino acids: CASSERPGIVSPLHF. Full variable domain (outside the CDR3, taken from reference TRBV2 and TRBJ1-6): EPEVTQTPSHQVTQMGQEVILRCVPISNHLYFYWYRQILGQKVEFLVSFYNNEISEKSEIFDDQFSVERPDGSNFTLKIRSTKLEDSAMYFCASSERPGIVSPLHFGNGTRLTVT.

CDR3 DNA: TGTGCCAGCAGCCAAGGAGGGTATCGAACAGAGAACACTGAAGCTTTCTTT. Its translation is CASSQGGYRTENTEAFF. This rearrangement joins TRBV3-1 to TRBJ1-1; D gene ambiguous. The germline V gene encodes CDR1 LGHDT and CDR2 YNNKEL (reference sequence). Between the trimmed V and J ends, which lost 1 base and 1 base, there was a span of 16 bases. The CDR3 covers 17 residues.

The J gene is TRBJ1-2, the V gene TRBV18, with D maybe TRBD1 (6 bases). Germline loops: CDR1 KGHSH, CDR2 LQKENI. CDR3 size: 15 residues. Trimming pared 0 bases from V and 7 bases from J, leaving 15 bases between. CDR3 DNA sequence: TGTGCCAGCTCACCACCGGCAGGGGTTCAGGCTGGCTACACCTTC. Encoded protein: CASSPPAGVQAGYTF.

The rearrangement uses TRBV2 and TRBJ2-3, with 9 bases lining up with TRBD2. Germline V lookup: CDR1 SNHLY, CDR2 FYNNEI. V lost 7 bases and J lost 1; bases outside the gene matches: 9. CDR3 length: 16 residues. The CDR3 loop is CASTYLAGVGTDTQYF. The CDR3 DNA follows: TGTGCCAGCACCTATTTAGCGGGAGTGGGCACAGATACGCAGTATTTT.

This rearrangement joins TRBV20-1 to TRBJ2-7; maybe TRBD2 (5 bases). Germline V CDR1 and CDR2: DFQATT, SNEGSKA (reference sequence). V was cut by 5 bases and J by 1 base, with 18 bases left in between. CDR3 length equals 15 residues. The CDR3 nucleotides read TGCAGTGCTGGCGGCACGGGGATTAGGTCCTACGAGCAGTACTTC. This sequence encodes CSAGGTGIRSYEQYF.

The chain combines TRBV15 with TRBJ2-7; 7 positions agree with TRBD2. Germline V gene sequence: CDR1 LNHNV, CDR2 YYDKDF (reference sequence). The CDR3 covers 15 residues. J was trimmed by 3 bases and V by 0 bases; bases with no gene match: 5. The CDR3: CATSRDLAENYEQYF. The CDR3 DNA reads as TGTGCCACCAGCAGAGATCTAGCGGAGAACTACGAGCAGTACTTC.